This T cell receptor beta chain came from a study of OX40 agonist ivuxolimab in advanced cancers. The protocol was immunoSEQ multiplex PCR, while the TCRdb copy is restricted to in-frame clones and leaves out a portion. Of about 93,000 clones in the sample, 92% were seen once. CDR3 size: 18 residues. V lost 0 bases to trimming and J lost 5 bases; unmatched junction nucleotides: 10. CDR1 and CDR2 (germline): SGHKS, YYEKEE (reference sequence). The starting material was CD4+ or CD8+ T cells sorted from blood, obtained in a trial of the OX40 agonist ivuxolimab. This rearrangement joins TRBV5-5 to TRBJ1-5; 11 bases are a match to TRBD1. The sequence was obtained from an adult with an advanced solid tumor such as melanoma, head and neck, liver or kidney cancer. Written as DNA, the CDR3 is TGTGCCAGCAGCTTGGGGACAGGGGGCCCCGGCGGTCATCAGCCCCAGCATTTT. Translating gives CASSLGTGGPGGHQPQHF.